The 30 T cell receptor beta chains given below trace back to one sample, sequenced in a study of OX40 agonist ivuxolimab in advanced cancers. Sequencing was performed with immunoSEQ multiplex PCR; in TCRdb, only in-frame clones are kept and a portion is missing. The sample gives fewer than 80,000 clones, about nine tenths of which show up once; just over 2% is in the top ten. Material: CD4+ or CD8+ T cells sorted from blood, obtained in a trial of the OX40 agonist ivuxolimab. All receptors come from an adult with an advanced solid tumor such as melanoma, head and neck, liver or kidney cancer.

The chain uses TRBV11-2 and TRBJ2-1; D unresolved. Germline V gene sequence: CDR1 SGHAT, CDR2 FQNNGV. The CDR3 loop spans 13 amino acids. V shed 5 bases and J shed 7 bases, with 12 bases lying between them. CDR3 sequence (DNA): TGTGCCAGCAGCCCGACGGAACTAAATGAGCAGTTCTTC. This translates into CASSPTELNEQFF.

This clone showed up just a few times. The J gene is TRBJ2-1, the V gene TRBV30, with D possibly matching TRBD1 (5 bases). V was shortened by 0 bases and J by 7 bases, with 16 bases between the two germline ends. The CDR3 length is 15 residues. Germline CDR1 reads GTSNPN; CDR2 reads SVGIG (reference sequence). This CDR3 is CAWSVSRVFRNEQFF. The CDR3, as DNA: TGTGCCTGGAGTGTAAGCAGGGTATTTAGGAATGAGCAGTTCTTC.

CDR3 DNA sequence: TGTGCCAGCAGTGAAGCCCTGGGACGGGCCGTTTACGAGCAGTACTTC. Encoded protein: CASSEALGRAVYEQYF. The chain couples TRBV6-1 to TRBJ2-7, with D possibly being TRBD1 or TRBD2 (5 bases each). Trimming removed 0 bases from V and 4 bases from J, with 16 bases in between. CDR1 and CDR2 from the germline V gene are MNHNS and SASEGT. The CDR3 is 16 amino acids.

This chain connects TRBV10-3 to TRBJ2-5; D may be TRBD1 or TRBD2 (5 bases each). This CDR3 region has 15 residues. Germline CDR1 and CDR2: ENHRY and SYGVKD. V lost 6 bases to trimming and J lost 0 bases, with 14 bases between them. The CDR3 here is CAISPGTGNQETQYF. The CDR3 DNA is TGTGCCATCAGCCCGGGGACGGGTAACCAAGAGACCCAGTACTTC.

For this clone: Other nucleotide sequences in the sample specify the same CDR3. V gene TRBV6-1 combines with J gene TRBJ1-2; D remains ambiguous. The CDR3 covers 12 residues. V was trimmed by 3 bases and J by 5 bases, leaving 7 bases between them. Germline CDR1 is MNHNS and CDR2 is SASEGT. This chain's CDR3 is CASSDRSYGYTF. The CDR3 region has the DNA TGTGCCAGCAGTGACAGGTCATATGGCTACACCTTC.

V gene TRBV27 combines with J gene TRBJ2-3, with D unclear. Germline V CDR1 and CDR2: MNHEY, SMNVEV (reference sequence). This CDR3 region has 17 residues. Deletions cut 8 bases from V and 0 bases from J, with 21 bases between. In DNA form, the CDR3 reads TGTGCCAGCTCTGTATCGTCGTGGTATAGCAGCACAGATACGCAGTATTTT. Its protein product is CASSVSSWYSSTDTQYF.

V usage is TRBV18 and J usage is TRBJ2-5; the D is unclear. V dropped 3 bases and J dropped 5 bases, with 13 bases sitting between them. This CDR3 has 14 residues. Germline-derived CDR1 and CDR2 are KGHSH and LQKENI. CDR3 DNA: TGTGCCAGCTCACCCGTTGGTGCGGTGGAGACCCAGTACTTC. It encodes CASSPVGAVETQYF.

The J gene is TRBJ1-2, the V gene TRBV4-1; D is uncertain. Germline loops: CDR1 MGHRA, CDR2 YSYEKL. CDR3 size: 15 residues. V was trimmed by 4 bases and J by 5 bases, leaving 17 bases between them. The CDR3 protein is CASSPNDIILYGYTF. In nucleotides, the CDR3 is TGCGCCAGCAGCCCCAACGACATAATCCTTTATGGCTACACCTTC.

The chain employs TRBV18 and TRBJ1-5; no clear D gene. With 9 bases removed from V and 3 bases from J, the gap between germline ends came to 15 bases. Germline CDR1 is KGHSH and CDR2 is LQKENI. CDR3 length equals 14 residues. The CDR3 sequence is CASTMAGNNQPQHF. The CDR3 DNA follows: TGTGCCAGTACGATGGCAGGTAACAATCAGCCCCAGCATTTT.

The chain is built from TRBV5-1 and TRBJ2-5; no reliable D call. V was clipped by 1 base and J by 2 bases, with 12 bases between them. This CDR3 has 15 amino acids. Germline CDR1 is SGHRS and CDR2 is YFSETQ. The CDR3 nucleotides are TGCGCCAGCAGCTTGTTAGCAGTTGGGCAAGAGACCCAGTACTTC. This translates into CASSLLAVGQETQYF.

The rearrangement links TRBV2 to TRBJ1-3; D is uncertain. Germline V gene data show CDR1 as SNHLY and CDR2 as FYNNEI. The CDR3 spans 16 residues. Trimming stripped 2 bases from V and 3 bases from J, with 14 bases between. CDR3 protein: CASSERWSGVGNTIYF. The CDR3 region has the DNA TGTGCCAGCAGTGAAAGGTGGTCAGGAGTTGGAAACACCATATATTTT.

The chain couples TRBV6-5 to TRBJ1-1; D possibly corresponds to TRBD1 (6 bases). The CDR3 is made up of 16 amino acids. Trimming took 2 bases from V and 1 from J, leaving 14 bases between them. Germline V CDR1 and CDR2: MNHEY, SVGAGI. The CDR3 spells CASSYVGRGKNTEAFF. In DNA, the CDR3 is TGTGCCAGCAGTTACGTTGGTAGGGGGAAGAACACTGAAGCTTTCTTT.

This chain connects TRBV7-2 to TRBJ1-6; 10 nucleotides agree with TRBD1. The CDR3 is made up of 16 amino acids. Unmatched junction bases numbered 9, after V lost 5 bases and J lost 8 bases. Germline loops: CDR1 SGHTA, CDR2 FQGNSA. The CDR3 coding sequence is TGTGCCAGCAGCCCCACCGGGACAGGGGAGTATTCACCCCTCCACTTT. Its protein product is CASSPTGTGEYSPLHF.

The rearrangement uses TRBV5-3 and TRBJ2-7; D assignment may be TRBD1 or TRBD2 (5 bases each). TRBV5-3 is an open reading frame, and its role is uncertain. The CDR3 has 12 amino acids. Trimming took off 8 bases at V and 0 bases at J, with 9 bases between the two ends. The CDR3 here is CARGRSSYEQYF. The CDR3 coding sequence is TGTGCCAGGGGACGGTCCTCCTACGAGCAGTACTTC.

The chain joins TRBV5-8 to TRBJ1-1; D gene uncertain. Germline V gene data show CDR1 as SGHTS and CDR2 as YDEGEE. This CDR3 has 15 residues. V was trimmed by 1 base and J by 0 bases, leaving 10 bases between them. The CDR3 DNA sequence: TGTGCCAGCAGCTTGAGTTCAAGCTTGAACACTGAAGCTTTCTTT. This gives the protein CASSLSSSLNTEAFF.

The J gene is TRBJ2-3, the V gene TRBV11-3; tentatively, D is TRBD2 (5 bases). The CDR3 length is 15 residues. With 6 bases removed from V and 5 bases from J, the gap between germline ends came to 18 bases. The germline gives CDR1 SGHNT, CDR2 YENEEA. CDR3 sequence: CASSPSPGIGDTQYF. The CDR3 DNA is TGTGCCAGCAGTCCTTCTCCCGGGATTGGAGATACGCAGTATTTT.

The chain is built from TRBV19 and TRBJ1-2; D call uncertain. This CDR3 is 11 amino acids long. Germline V CDR1 and CDR2: LNHDA, SQIVND (reference sequence). The V end was cut by 3 bases, the J end by 7 bases, with 6 bases between. This chain's CDR3 is CASSIGGGYTF. The CDR3 DNA is TGTGCCAGTAGTATCGGCGGTGGCTACACCTTC.

The rearrangement uses TRBV5-1 and TRBJ2-3; D is unresolved. This CDR3 is 16 amino acids long. V was trimmed by 1 base and J by 0 bases, leaving 12 bases between them. Germline values: CDR1 SGHRS, CDR2 YFSETQ. The CDR3 reads CASSLLWASSTDTQYF. CDR3 DNA: TGCGCCAGCAGCTTGTTGTGGGCCTCTAGCACAGATACGCAGTATTTT.

This chain joins TRBV7-3 and TRBJ2-1, with 8 bases aligning to TRBD2. From germline, CDR1 is SGHTA and CDR2 FQGTGA. With V trimmed by 5 bases and J by 9 bases, 15 bases remained unmatched. The CDR3 has 16 residues. CDR3 loop: CASSDAGTRLEGEQFF. CDR3 coding DNA: TGTGCCAGCAGCGACGCCGGGACTAGATTGGAGGGTGAGCAGTTCTTC.

The chain joins TRBV25-1 to TRBJ1-1, with no clear D. V gave up 6 bases and J gave up 8 bases, with 10 bases separating them. CDR1 and CDR2 (germline): MGHDK, SYGVNS. The CDR3 length is 11 residues. Here the CDR3 DNA reads TGTGCCAGCAGGGTTTGGCAGGAAGCTTTCTTT. Translated: CASRVWQEAFF.

The chain carries TRBV19 and TRBJ2-1, with 7 bases lining up with TRBD2. Germline assignment: CDR1 LNHDA and CDR2 SQIVND (reference sequence). Losses at the gene ends were 3 bases for V and 10 bases for J; bases not matched to a gene: 6. This CDR3 comprises 13 residues. CDR3: CASSMESGIEQFF. The CDR3 bases are TGTGCCAGTAGTATGGAGAGCGGGATCGAGCAGTTCTTC. The entire variable domain, with the rest obtained from reference TRBV19 and TRBJ2-1, is as follows: DGGITQSPKYLFRKEGQNVTLSCEQNLNHDAMYWYRQDPGQGLRLIYYSQIVNDFQKGDIAEGYSVSREKKESFPLTVTSAQKNPTAFYLCASSMESGIEQFFGPGTRLTVL.

The chain carries TRBV5-1 and TRBJ1-2; no reliable D call. V shed 4 bases and J shed 2 bases, with 9 bases lying between them. Looked up from germline, CDR1 is SGHRS and CDR2 is YFSETQ. This CDR3 is 13 amino acids long. CDR3 in DNA: TGCGCCAGCAGCCCCGGCACCAACTATGGCTACACCTTC. It specifies CASSPGTNYGYTF.

V gene TRBV6-5 combines with J gene TRBJ2-7; D tentatively reads TRBD1 or TRBD2 (6 bases each). V was pared by 6 bases and J by 7 bases, with 16 bases between. Germline CDR1 is MNHEY and CDR2 is SVGAGI. The CDR3 has 13 amino acids. CDR3 sequence (DNA): TGTGCCAGCAGCCAGGGGACTTCAGGGGAGCAGTACTTC. Translating gives CASSQGTSGEQYF.

The chain joins TRBV11-2 to TRBJ2-5; D possibly corresponds to TRBD2 (5 bases). The V and J ends lost 3 bases and 2 bases respectively, with 7 bases between them. CDR1 and CDR2 from the germline V gene are SGHAT and FQNNGV. This CDR3 region has 13 residues. CDR3 protein: CASSFGNQETQYF. The CDR3 DNA reads as TGTGCCAGCAGCTTCGGGAATCAAGAGACCCAGTACTTC.

The chain combines TRBV14 with TRBJ2-3; D might be TRBD2 (6 bases). From germline, CDR1 is SGHDN and CDR2 FVKESK. The CDR3 is made up of 16 amino acids. Trimming pared 1 base from V and 2 bases from J, leaving 13 bases between. The CDR3 region has the DNA TGTGCCAGCAGCCAAGCCAGACGGGGGAACACAGATACGCAGTATTTT. Residues: CASSQARRGNTDTQYF.

V usage is TRBV6-1 and J usage is TRBJ1-2; perhaps TRBD1 as D (6 bases). Per the germline V gene, CDR1 is MNHNS and CDR2 is SASEGT. V gave up 4 bases and J gave up 3 bases, with 15 bases separating them. The CDR3 runs 15 residues. CDR3 amino acids: CASSAGTTTYYGYTF. The CDR3 nucleotides read TGTGCCAGCAGTGCCGGGACAACTACTTACTATGGCTACACCTTC.

J is TRBJ2-7 and V is TRBV5-1, with 7 bases aligning to TRBD2. Germline V lookup: CDR1 SGHRS, CDR2 YFSETQ. The CDR3 spans 15 residues. J was trimmed by 4 bases and V by 4 bases; bases with no gene match: 11. CDR3 DNA: TGCGCCAGCAGCCCACTGGGGGGGGTCCCTTACGAGCAGTACTTC. Residues: CASSPLGGVPYEQYF.

The rearrangement joins TRBV10-3 to TRBJ1-2; tentative D call: TRBD1 (5 bases). Germline assignment: CDR1 ENHRY and CDR2 SYGVKD. The CDR3 extends over 13 amino acids. Trimming took off 4 bases at V and 4 bases at J, with 10 bases between the two ends. The CDR3 DNA follows: TGTGCCATCAGTGTACAGGCAGGCTATGGCTACACCTTC. The encoded protein is CAISVQAGYGYTF.

The V call is TRBV19, the J call TRBJ1-2, with 7 positions matching TRBD1. The CDR3 is made up of 13 amino acids. J was trimmed by 7 bases and V by 4 bases; bases with no gene match: 6. Per germline, CDR1 LNHDA and CDR2 SQIVND (reference sequence). The CDR3 DNA is TGTGCCAGTAGTACGGACAGGATTGGTGGCTACACCTTC. This gives the protein CASSTDRIGGYTF. The variable domain in full, with the rest retrieved from reference TRBV19 and TRBJ1-2, is DGGITQSPKYLFRKEGQNVTLSCEQNLNHDAMYWYRQDPGQGLRLIYYSQIVNDFQKGDIAEGYSVSREKKESFPLTVTSAQKNPTAFYLCASSTDRIGGYTFGSGTRLTVV.

This sequence joins TRBV6-4 and TRBJ2-3; D is perhaps TRBD1 (5 bases). This CDR3 is built from 14 residues. Germline V gene lookup returns CDR1 MRHNA and CDR2 SNTAGT. Trimming took off 2 bases at V and 5 bases at J, with 11 bases between the two ends. The DNA for the CDR3 is TGTGCCAGCAGTGACACCGAAGGGGTAGATACGCAGTATTTT. Translating gives CASSDTEGVDTQYF.